Below, 8 T cell receptor beta chains from the same sample are listed, as sequenced in a study of T cell changes during pregnancy in multiple sclerosis. The protocol was immunoSEQ multiplex PCR, while the TCRdb copy is restricted to in-frame clones and leaves out a portion. The sample carries 50,000 or so clones, around 90% recorded once. The sample in question was CD4+ T cells from peripheral blood mononuclear cells, obtained in the second trimester of pregnancy. These receptors originate from a female donor with multiple sclerosis, enrolled in a pregnancy study.

The CDR3 nucleotides are TGCGCCAGCAGCCAGATCCACGCCGGAGCGGGGAATTCCTACGAGCAGTACTTC. Its translation: CASSQIHAGAGNSYEQYF. The chain couples TRBV4-1 to TRBJ2-7, with 7 positions matching TRBD2. CDR3 length: 18 residues. The trim removed 3 bases at V and 1 base at J, leaving 15 bases unmatched. Germline lookup yields CDR1 MGHRA and CDR2 YSYEKL.

The V and J genes are TRBV4-2 and TRBJ2-3, with TRBD2 identical over 7 bases. The CDR3 is 16 amino acids. Germline V gene data show CDR1 as LGHNA and CDR2 as YNFKEQ. Losses at the gene ends were 2 bases for V and 4 bases for J; bases not matched to a gene: 9. The CDR3 is CASSQYGGGSADTQYF. The CDR3, as DNA: TGTGCCAGCAGCCAATATGGGGGGGGAAGCGCAGATACGCAGTATTTT.

The genes are TRBV30 and TRBJ2-5; weak D call: TRBD1 (6 bases). CDR1 is GTSNPN, CDR2 SVGIG, per germline (reference sequence). This CDR3 has 15 residues. Trimming left V 2 bases short and J 5 bases short, with 18 bases between. CDR3 in amino acids: CAWSRTRGSRETQYF. The CDR3, as DNA: TGTGCCTGGAGTAGGACCAGGGGTAGTCGGGAGACCCAGTACTTC.

J is TRBJ1-2 and V is TRBV7-9; 10 positions match TRBD1. The CDR3 is 14 residues long. Germline V lookup: CDR1 SEHNR, CDR2 FQNEAQ (reference sequence). V trimming: 5 bases; J trimming: 7 bases; junction bases outside the gene matches: 7. The DNA for the CDR3 is TGTGCCAGCAGCGCGGACAGGGGGACTATTGGCTACACCTTC. Translating it yields CASSADRGTIGYTF.

This chain uses TRBV9 with TRBJ1-1; no clear D. The germline V and J ends were trimmed by 0 bases and 5 bases, with 14 bases remaining between them. CDR3 size: 15 residues. CDR1 and CDR2 (germline): SGDLS, YYNGEE. This chain's CDR3 is CASSVAPEGGTEAFF. CDR3 DNA sequence: TGTGCCAGCAGCGTAGCTCCTGAGGGAGGAACTGAAGCTTTCTTT.

J is TRBJ2-7 and V is TRBV4-1, with D possibly TRBD1 on 5 matching bases. Per germline, CDR1 MGHRA and CDR2 YSYEKL. Trimming removed 0 bases at V and 5 bases at J, with 17 bases between. The CDR3 has 16 residues. DNA for the CDR3: TGCGCCAGCAGCCAAGACCCAGGGTCCCGCAGGGACGAGCAGTACTTC. Its protein product is CASSQDPGSRRDEQYF.

The gene calls are TRBV29-1 and TRBJ1-1; D is unresolved. The V gene's germline CDR1 is SQVTM and CDR2 ANQGSEA. V was trimmed by 6 bases and J by 1 base, leaving 9 bases between them. This CDR3 region has 12 residues. Here the CDR3 reads CSVARGNTEAFF. The CDR3 DNA sequence: TGCAGCGTCGCCCGAGGGAACACTGAAGCTTTCTTT.

This sequence joins TRBV5-4 and TRBJ1-2, with D perhaps TRBD1 (5 bases). Trimming pared 3 bases from V and 7 bases from J, leaving 10 bases between. The length of the CDR3 is 12 residues. Germline V gene sequence: CDR1 SGHNT, CDR2 YYREEE (reference sequence). The chain's CDR3 is CASSSREGGYTF. In DNA form, the CDR3 reads TGTGCCAGCAGCTCCAGGGAGGGTGGCTACACCTTC.